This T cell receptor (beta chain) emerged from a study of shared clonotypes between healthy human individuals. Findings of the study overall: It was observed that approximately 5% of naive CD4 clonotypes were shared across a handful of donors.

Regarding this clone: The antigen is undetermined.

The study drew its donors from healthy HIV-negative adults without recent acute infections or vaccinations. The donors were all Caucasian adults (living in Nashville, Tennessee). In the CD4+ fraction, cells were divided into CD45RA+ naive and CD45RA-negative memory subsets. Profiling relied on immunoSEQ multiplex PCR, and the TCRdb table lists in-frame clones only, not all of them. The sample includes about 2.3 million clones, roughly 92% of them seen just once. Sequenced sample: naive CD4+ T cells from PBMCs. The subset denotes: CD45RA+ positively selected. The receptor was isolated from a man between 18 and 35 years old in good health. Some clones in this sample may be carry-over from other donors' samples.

CDR3 region: CASDGGRGEAFF. The CDR3 bases are TGTGCCAGCGACGGAGGGCGCGGTGAAGCTTTCTTT. The chain recombines TRBV6-1 with TRBJ1-1; the D is unclear. Trimming stripped 8 bases from V and 7 bases from J, with 14 bases between. Germline V gene data show CDR1 as MNHNS and CDR2 as SASEGT. This CDR3 comprises 12 residues.